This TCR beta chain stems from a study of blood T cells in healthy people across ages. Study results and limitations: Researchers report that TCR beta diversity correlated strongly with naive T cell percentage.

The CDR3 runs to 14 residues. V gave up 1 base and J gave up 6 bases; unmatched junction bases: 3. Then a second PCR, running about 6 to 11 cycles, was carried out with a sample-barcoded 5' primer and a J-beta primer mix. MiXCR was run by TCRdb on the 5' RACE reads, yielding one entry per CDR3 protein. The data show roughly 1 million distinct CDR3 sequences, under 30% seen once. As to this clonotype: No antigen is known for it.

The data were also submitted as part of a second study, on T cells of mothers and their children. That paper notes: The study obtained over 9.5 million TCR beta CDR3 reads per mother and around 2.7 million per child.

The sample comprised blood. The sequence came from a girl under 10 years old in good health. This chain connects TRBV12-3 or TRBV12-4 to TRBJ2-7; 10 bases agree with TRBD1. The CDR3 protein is CASSLVRDRGEQYF. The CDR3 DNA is TGTGCCAGCAGTTTAGTTCGGGACAGGGGCGAGCAGTACTTC.